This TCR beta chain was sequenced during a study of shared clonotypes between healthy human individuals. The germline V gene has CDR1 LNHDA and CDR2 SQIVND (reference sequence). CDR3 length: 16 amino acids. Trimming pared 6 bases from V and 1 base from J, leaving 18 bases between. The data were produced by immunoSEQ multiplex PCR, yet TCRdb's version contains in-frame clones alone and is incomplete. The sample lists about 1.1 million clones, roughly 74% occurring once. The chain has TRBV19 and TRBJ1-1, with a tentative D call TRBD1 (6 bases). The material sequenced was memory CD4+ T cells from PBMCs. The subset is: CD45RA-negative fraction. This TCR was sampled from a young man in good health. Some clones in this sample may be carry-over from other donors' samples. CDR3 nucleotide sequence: TGTGCCAGTAGCCATACAGGGCAGGGGTGGAACACTGAAGCTTTCTTT. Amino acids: CASSHTGQGWNTEAFF.